This T cell receptor (beta chain) was recorded in a study of shared clonotypes between healthy human individuals (dated by TCRdb to the early 2020s). In terms of the full investigation: The cohort comprised two women and a few men aged 18 to 49 years. Per donor, leukapheresis produced somewhere between about 0.9 and 9 billion PBMCs. Libraries were prepared and TCR repertoires were sequenced by different laboratories using diverse techniques, in order to increase sequencing depth and limit assay-specific biases. Blood TCR repertoires of about 5 healthy adults were deeply sequenced to estimate repertoire size and the extent of clonotype sharing between individuals. For each donor, three plates each were used for CD4 naive and CD4 memory, two plates were used for CD8 naive, and one plate was used for CD8 memory. Here is what the overall study found, with its caveats: Because the study included only a small number of donors, the genetic and exposure-history diversity represented was limited. About 5% of naive CD4, roughly 3.5% of naive CD8, approximately 2% of memory CD4, and approximately 0.39% of memory CD8 clonotypes were shared across a few donors. Clonotypes shared by all four sorted-subset donors showed higher generation probabilities than non-shared clonotypes. Even with the large sequencing depth, rarefaction of the sorted-subset datasets indicated that sequencing was incomplete. Sampling was restricted to blood, and TCR repertoires in tissue are likely to differ from TCR repertoires in blood. Pairwise subsampling indicated that sequencing depth was expected to affect the degree of clonotype sharing among donors. Naive subsets generally had larger estimated clonotype richness than memory subsets.

Using the deep immunoSEQ assay, TCR CDR3 regions were amplified from genomic DNA by multiplex PCR. Genomic DNA extracted from each cell subset was distributed evenly over all wells of several immunoSEQ 96-well plates, and each plate served as one replicate. Each replicate PCR for sorted subsets received approximately 200 ng genomic DNA, equal to about 30,000 T cell genomes. Purified libraries were measured with a Qubit 3.0 fluorometer, size-checked on a Bioanalyzer 2100, and measured again with the KAPA Library Quantification kit. Each immunoSEQ 96-well plate was sequenced on its own single-read 150-cycle Illumina NextSeq 550 flow cell. In the original analysis: Because only junctional sequences without quality scores were contained in the immunoSEQ output, filtering matching that applied to full-length reads could not be performed. To assign V/J genes and CDR3, sequences were annotated using PyIR, a Python wrapper for IgBLAST v1.9, with IMGT germline references. Any read was removed if the V/J assignment was weak (E-value above 1e-6), the CDR3 was missing, or the read contained stop codons, out-of-frame junctions, or ambiguous translated residues. V3J clonotypes were defined by identical inferred V gene, J gene, and CDR3 amino acid sequence. Percentage overlap between repertoires was computed as shared unique clonotypes divided by the size of the smaller repertoire. Three approaches were used to assess repertoire richness: RTK rarefaction, the Chao1 estimator, and Recon v2.1 estimates of unobserved clonotypes. OLGA was used to compute generation probabilities for all TCRbeta clonotypes that the gDNA method yielded from a few donors. Entries here come from immuneACCESS through TCRdb and include only in-frame sequences with V and J called. Some clones fail to appear in such tables; in the studies checked, an unresolved V gene covers under half of the shortfall, and the cause of the remainder is unknown. Clonal size and the V and J genes are those of that table, whereas D and trimming came from the DNA. A total of some 2.4 million clones appear in this sample, 93% of them only once. Of the sample, 0.36% is held by the ten largest clones.

Including the terminal cysteine and phenylalanine, the CDR3 comprises 14 residues. Just the 42-base CDR3 DNA is kept, in frame starting at base 1. The germline V gene provides CDR1 KGHSH and CDR2 LQKENI. V is clipped by 0 bases and J by 3 bases, and the sequence between their germline boundaries is 9 bases long. The sample holds one count of this clone. Its antigen remains undetermined. No base qualities exist here, and no much larger clone lies one base off it. Donors were healthy HIV-negative adults with no recently reported acute infections or vaccinations. Every donor was a Caucasian adult residing in Nashville, Tennessee, USA. CD4+ T cells were enriched through magnetic negative selection, after which naive cells were positively selected on CD45RA and the remaining negative fraction served as the memory subset. Blood was collected by leukapheresis, and PBMCs were isolated by Ficoll-Histopaque density gradient centrifugation and then cryopreserved in liquid nitrogen vapor phase. Analytical flow cytometry was used to check the purity and quantity of every magnetically sorted T cell population. Genomic DNA was isolated from each sorted fraction and quantified by UV absorbance on a Nanodrop 2000c.

The receptor comes from a man aged 18-30 years in good health. Some clones in this sample may be carry-over from other donors' samples. This sequence uses TRBV18 and TRBJ2-7, with the D segment identity uncertain. Sequenced: naive CD4+ T cells from PBMCs. The cell subset or site label, as the study defines it: CD45RA+ positively selected. Here is the DNA: TGTGCCAGCTCACCACCTTCAGACGGCTACGAGCAGTACTTC. The translation is CASSPPSDGYEQYF.